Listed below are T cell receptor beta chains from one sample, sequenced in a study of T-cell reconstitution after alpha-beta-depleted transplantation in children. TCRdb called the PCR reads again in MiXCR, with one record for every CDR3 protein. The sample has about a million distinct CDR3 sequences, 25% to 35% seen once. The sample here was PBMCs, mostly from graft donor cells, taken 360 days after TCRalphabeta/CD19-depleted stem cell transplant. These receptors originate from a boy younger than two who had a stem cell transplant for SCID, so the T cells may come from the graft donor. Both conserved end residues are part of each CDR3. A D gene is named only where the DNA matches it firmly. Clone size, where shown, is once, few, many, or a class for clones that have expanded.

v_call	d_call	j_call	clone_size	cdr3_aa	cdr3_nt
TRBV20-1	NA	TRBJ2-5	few	CSARARGETQYF	TGCAGTGCTAGAGCCAGGGGAGAGACCCAGTACTTC
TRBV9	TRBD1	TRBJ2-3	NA	CASSGRDSFTDTQYF	TGTGCCAGCAGTGGCCGGGACAGCTTCACAGATACGCAGTATTTT
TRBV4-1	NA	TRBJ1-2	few	CASSQDGARANYGYTF	TGCGCCAGCAGCCAAGATGGGGCCAGGGCTAACTATGGCTACACCTTC
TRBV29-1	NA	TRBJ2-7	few	CSVEFTAEQYF	TGCAGCGTTGAGTTTACAGCCGAGCAGTACTTC
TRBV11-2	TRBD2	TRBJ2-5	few	CASSLVRGGLARHQETQYF	TGTGCCAGCAGCTTAGTTCGGGGGGGCCTCGCTCGCCACCAAGAGACCCAGTACTTC
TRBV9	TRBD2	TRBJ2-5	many	CASSVGALAGPQETQYF	TGTGCCAGCAGCGTAGGAGCTCTAGCGGGGCCTCAAGAGACCCAGTACTTC
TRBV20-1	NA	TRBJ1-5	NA	CSARSQSGQPQHF	TGCAGTGCTAGAAGTCAATCCGGTCAGCCCCAGCATTTT
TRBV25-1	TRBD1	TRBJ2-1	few	CASSPGKHRGGNEQFF	TGTGCCAGCAGTCCCGGAAAACACAGGGGTGGCAATGAGCAGTTCTTC
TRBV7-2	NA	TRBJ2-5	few	CASSLVGVLSGETQYF	TGTGCCAGCAGCTTAGTTGGGGTTCTTTCGGGAGAGACCCAGTACTTC
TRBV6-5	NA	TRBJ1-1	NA	CASGRGTTEAFF	TGTGCCAGCGGGAGGGGAACTACTGAAGCTTTCTTT
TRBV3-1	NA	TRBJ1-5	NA	CASSQVPSNQPQHF	TGTGCCAGCAGCCAAGTACCGAGCAATCAGCCCCAGCATTTT
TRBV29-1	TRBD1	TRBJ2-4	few	CSLTGEWESKNIQYF	TGCAGCCTTACAGGGGAATGGGAAAGCAAAAACATTCAGTACTTC
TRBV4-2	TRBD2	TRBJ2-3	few	CASSQDSRTSGGLPSGTDTQYF	TGTGCCAGCAGCCAAGATAGCAGGACTAGCGGGGGGTTGCCATCCGGCACAGATACGCAGTATTTT
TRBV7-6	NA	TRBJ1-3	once	CASSLKGGGNTIYF	TGTGCCAGCAGCTTAAAGGGCGGTGGAAACACCATATATTTT
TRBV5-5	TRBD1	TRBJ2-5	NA	CASSVLTGEETQYF	TGTGCCAGCAGCGTCCTGACAGGGGAGGAGACCCAGTACTTC
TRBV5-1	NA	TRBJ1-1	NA	CASSFLGEQTEAFF	TGCGCCAGCAGCTTCCTCGGGGAACAGACTGAAGCTTTCTTT
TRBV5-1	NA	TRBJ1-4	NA	CASSPGGAREKLFF	TGCGCCAGCAGCCCGGGGGGCGCCCGTGAAAAACTGTTTTTT
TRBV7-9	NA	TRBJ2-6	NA	CASSPRTEGANVLTF	TGTGCCAGCAGCCCCCGGACGGAGGGGGCCAACGTCCTGACTTTC
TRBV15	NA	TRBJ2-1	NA	CATGISGYNEQFF	TGTGCCACCGGGATTAGCGGCTACAATGAGCAGTTCTTC
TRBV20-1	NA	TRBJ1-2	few	CSARGAYNYGYTF	TGCAGTGCTAGGGGGGCGTATAACTATGGCTACACCTTC
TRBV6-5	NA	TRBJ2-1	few	CASSSLFPPLRSRNEQFF	TGTGCCAGCAGTTCTTTGTTCCCCCCTCTACGCAGCAGGAATGAGCAGTTCTTC
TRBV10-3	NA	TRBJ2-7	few	CAISPGSLNNYEQYF	TGTGCCATCAGCCCTGGCAGCCTTAACAACTACGAGCAGTACTTC
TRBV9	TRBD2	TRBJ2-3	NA	CASSLAGGPGTDTQYF	TGTGCCAGCAGCCTAGCGGGGGGACCTGGCACAGATACGCAGTATTTT
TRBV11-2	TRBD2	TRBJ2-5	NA	CASSSTTSGGAETQYF	TGTGCCAGCAGCTCAACGACTAGCGGGGGAGCAGAGACCCAGTACTTC
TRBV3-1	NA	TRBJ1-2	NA	CASTYSGVSNYGYTF	TGTGCCAGCACCTATTCAGGAGTCAGTAACTATGGCTACACCTTC
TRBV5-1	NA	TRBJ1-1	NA	CASRPGDQNTEAFF	TGCGCCAGCAGACCAGGGGACCAGAACACTGAAGCTTTCTTT
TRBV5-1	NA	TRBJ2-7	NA	CASRYVAAQRGEQYF	TGCGCCAGCCGTTACGTGGCGGCTCAACGGGGGGAGCAGTACTTC
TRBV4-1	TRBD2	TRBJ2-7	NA	CASSQAPGLAGPYEQYF	TGCGCCAGCAGCCAAGCACCCGGACTAGCGGGCCCTTACGAGCAGTACTTC
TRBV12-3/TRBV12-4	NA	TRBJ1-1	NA	CASSSSGWGTEAFF	TGTGCCAGCAGTTCATCGGGGTGGGGCACTGAAGCTTTCTTT
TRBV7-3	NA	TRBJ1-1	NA	CASSLLVTEAFF	TGTGCCAGCAGCTTACTTGTGACAGAAGCTTTCTTT
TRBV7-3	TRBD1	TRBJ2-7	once	CASSLEGAVPYEQYF	TGTGCCAGCAGCTTAGAGGGGGCGGTACCCTACGAGCAGTACTTC
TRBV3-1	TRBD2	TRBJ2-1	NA	CASSQAGGPNEQFF	TGTGCCAGCAGCCAAGCGGGGGGGCCCAATGAGCAGTTCTTC
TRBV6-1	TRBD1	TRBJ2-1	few	CASRNGQGSYNEQFF	TGTGCCAGCAGAAACGGACAGGGGTCCTACAATGAGCAGTTCTTC
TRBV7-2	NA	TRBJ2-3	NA	CASSQNLGGGNTQYF	TGTGCCAGCAGCCAAAATTTGGGGGGGGGCAATACGCAGTATTTT
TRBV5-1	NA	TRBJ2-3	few	CASSSNRDHGFTQYF	TGCGCCAGCAGCTCAAACCGGGACCACGGGTTTACGCAGTATTTT
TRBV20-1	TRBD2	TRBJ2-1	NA	CSATTSGAGRGQFF	TGCAGTGCTACGACTAGCGGGGCAGGCCGGGGGCAGTTCTTC
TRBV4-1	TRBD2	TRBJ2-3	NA	CASSRSGTSPTDTQYF	TGCGCCAGCAGTCGATCCGGGACTAGTCCTACAGATACGCAGTATTTT
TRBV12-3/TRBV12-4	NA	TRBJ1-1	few	CASTRELNTEAFF	TGTGCCAGCACCAGAGAGCTCAACACTGAAGCTTTCTTT
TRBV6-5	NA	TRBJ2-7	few	CASSYSPITVSYEQYF	TGTGCCAGCAGTTACTCACCAATCACAGTTTCCTACGAGCAGTACTTC
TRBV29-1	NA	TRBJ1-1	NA	CSVELRAEAFF	TGCAGCGTTGAATTAAGGGCTGAAGCTTTCTTT
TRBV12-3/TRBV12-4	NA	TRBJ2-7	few	CASSLWVSSSYEQYF	TGTGCCAGCAGTTTATGGGTTTCGAGCTCCTACGAGCAGTACTTC
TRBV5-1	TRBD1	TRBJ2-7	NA	CASSLGFGQGLNYEQYF	TGCGCCAGCAGCTTGGGCTTTGGACAGGGGTTAAACTACGAGCAGTACTTC
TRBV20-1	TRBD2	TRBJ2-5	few	CSARDPAGRETQYF	TGCAGTGCTAGAGATCCAGCGGGGAGAGAGACCCAGTACTTC
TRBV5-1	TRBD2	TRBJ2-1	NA	CASTAGRGGNEQFF	TGCGCCAGCACCGCCGGGCGGGGGGGCAATGAGCAGTTCTTC
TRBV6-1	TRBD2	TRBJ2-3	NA	CASSLSGAPAYTQYF	TGTGCCAGCAGTCTCAGCGGGGCCCCGGCGTATACGCAGTATTTT
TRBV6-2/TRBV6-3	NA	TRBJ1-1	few	CAIRRQVETEAFF	TGTGCCATCCGTCGACAGGTCGAGACTGAAGCTTTCTTT
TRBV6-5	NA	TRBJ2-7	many	CASSYSGGGSYEQYF	TGTGCCAGCAGTTACTCAGGGGGAGGATCCTACGAGCAGTACTTC
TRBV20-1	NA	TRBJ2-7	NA	CSAIGSFPYEQYF	TGCAGTGCTATAGGGAGCTTTCCCTACGAGCAGTACTTC
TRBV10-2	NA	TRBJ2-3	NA	CASSILPGDTDTQYF	TGCGCCAGCAGTATCCTACCGGGGGACACAGATACGCAGTATTTT
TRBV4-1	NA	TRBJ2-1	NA	CASSQDGFSDEQFF	TGCGCCAGCAGCCAAGATGGCTTTTCGGATGAGCAGTTCTTC
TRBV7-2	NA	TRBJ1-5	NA	CASSAGMDQPQHF	TGTGCCAGCAGCGCAGGGATGGATCAGCCCCAGCATTTT
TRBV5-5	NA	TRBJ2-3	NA	CASSFPATIATDTQYF	TGTGCCAGCAGCTTTCCGGCCACCATCGCCACAGATACGCAGTATTTT
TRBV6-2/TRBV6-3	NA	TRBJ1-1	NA	CASSYAGTEMNAFF	TGTGCCAGCAGTTACGCCGGGACGGAGATGAACGCTTTCTTT
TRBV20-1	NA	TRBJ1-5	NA	CSARAPGGGLTQPQHF	TGCAGTGCTAGAGCCCCGGGTGGGGGACTCACTCAGCCCCAGCATTTT
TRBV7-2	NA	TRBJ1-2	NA	CASSLWTGDNYGYTF	TGTGCCAGCAGCTTATGGACGGGGGATAACTATGGCTACACCTTC
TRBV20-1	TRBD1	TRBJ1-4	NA	CSARAGYRGINEKLFF	TGCAGTGCTCGAGCCGGATACAGGGGAATTAATGAAAAACTGTTTTTT
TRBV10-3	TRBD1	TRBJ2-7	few	CAVRDRGLVEQYF	TGTGCCGTCCGGGACAGGGGGTTGGTCGAGCAGTACTTC
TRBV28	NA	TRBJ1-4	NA	CASSHNFFGEKLFF	TGTGCCAGCAGTCACAACTTCTTTGGGGAAAAACTGTTTTTT
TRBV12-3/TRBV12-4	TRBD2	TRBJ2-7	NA	CASSPRGGNSYEQYF	TGTGCCAGCAGTCCACGGGGGGGCAATTCCTACGAGCAGTACTTC